These T cell receptor beta chains were read from a single sample in a study of OX40 agonist ivuxolimab in advanced cancers. Produced via immunoSEQ multiplex PCR; TCRdb's table is partial and in-frame only. Among under 90,000 clones listed, over 85% were seen once. This specimen consisted of CD4+ or CD8+ T cells sorted from blood, obtained in a trial of the OX40 agonist ivuxolimab. These receptors all come from an adult with an advanced solid tumor such as melanoma, head and neck, liver or kidney cancer. Each CDR3 is given with its conserved first and last residue. Each record gives: V gene, J gene, D gene, clone size, CDR3 DNA, CDR3 protein. A D gene is named only where the DNA matches it firmly. Not every row has a clone size; where given, it reads once, few, many or a size class.

>TRBV5-6|TRBJ2-3|TRBD2|-
TGTGCCAGCAGGTCGACTAGCGGGATGGCAGATACGCAGTATTTT
CASRSTSGMADTQYF
>TRBV4-1|TRBJ2-7|-|once
TGCGCCAGCAGCCAAGCTCCGGGGACGATCTCCTACGAGCAGTACTTC
CASSQAPGTISYEQYF
>TRBV27|TRBJ1-5|TRBD1|few
TGTGCCAGCAGAGAAGGAGGCACAGGGGTGGATCAGCCCCAGCATTTT
CASREGGTGVDQPQHF
>TRBV5-1|TRBJ2-3|-|-
TGCGCCAGCAGCTTGGACCCGAGCACAGATACGCAGTATTTT
CASSLDPSTDTQYF
>TRBV27|TRBJ1-4|-|-
TGTGCCAGCGGGAAAGGGGCTAATGAAAAACTGTTTTTT
CASGKGANEKLFF
>TRBV19|TRBJ2-7|-|-
TGTGCCAGTAGTTCCCCCGACAGGTCCTACGAGCAGTACTTC
CASSSPDRSYEQYF
>TRBV9|TRBJ2-3|-|-
TGTGCCAGCAGCGTAGTCGAGTGGGCCGAAACGCAGTATTTT
CASSVVEWAETQYF
>TRBV18|TRBJ2-5|-|-
TGTGCCAGCTCACCGGAGCAAGAGACCCAGTACTTC
CASSPEQETQYF
>TRBV28|TRBJ1-1|-|few
TGTGCCAGCAGCCCTTTAGGACAGGAAGCTTTCTTT
CASSPLGQEAFF
>TRBV6-6|TRBJ1-2|-|-
TGTGCCAGCAGCTCGATGCAGGTTAACTATGGCTACACCTTC
CASSSMQVNYGYTF
>TRBV6-5|TRBJ1-2|-|-
TGTGCCAGCAGTAAAGAGGGTGACTATGGCTACACCTTC
CASSKEGDYGYTF
>TRBV6-6|TRBJ1-6|-|-
TGTGCCAGCAGTTACTCGGGGGTAAATTCACCCCTCCACTTT
CASSYSGVNSPLHF
>TRBV11-3|TRBJ2-1|TRBD1|-
TGTGCCAGCAGCCCGGGACAGGGGGCCAATGAGCAGTTCTTC
CASSPGQGANEQFF
>TRBV19|TRBJ1-1|-|-
TGTGCCAGTAGTCGGCAATTTAACACTGAAGCTTTCTTT
CASSRQFNTEAFF
>TRBV5-1|TRBJ2-5|-|-
TGCGCCAGCAGCTTTGGTGCACAAGAGACCCAGTACTTC
CASSFGAQETQYF
>TRBV28|TRBJ2-3|-|-
TGTGCCAGCAGACTTCGTTCAGATACGCAGTATTTT
CASRLRSDTQYF
>TRBV28|TRBJ1-2|TRBD1|few
TGTGCCAGCAGACGGACAGGAACCCTTAACTATGGCTACACCTTC
CASRRTGTLNYGYTF
>TRBV30|TRBJ1-2|TRBD1|-
TGTGCCTGGAGTCCGGGACAGGGGGCTTATGGCTACACCTTC
CAWSPGQGAYGYTF
>TRBV5-4|TRBJ2-1|TRBD2|-
TGTGCCAGCAGCACGGGACTAGCGGGGGGGCTGGTCTACAATGAGCAGTTCTTC
CASSTGLAGGLVYNEQFF
>TRBV10-3|TRBJ1-5|-|-
TGTGCCATCAGTGAGTCGGAGGGGGATCTGCCCCAGCATTTT
CAISESEGDLPQHF
>TRBV7-2|TRBJ2-5|-|-
TGTGCCAGCAGCTTAGTTAGGGAGACCCAGTACTTC
CASSLVRETQYF
>TRBV9|TRBJ1-2|-|few
TGTGCCAGCAGCGTACACGGTGGCTATGGCTACACCTTC
CASSVHGGYGYTF
>TRBV29-1|TRBJ1-5|TRBD1|-
TGCAGCGCAATGGGGACAGCCTCTGGGCCCCAGCATTTT
CSAMGTASGPQHF
>TRBV5-1|TRBJ2-1|TRBD2|-
TGCGCCAGCAGCTTGGCGGTTAGCGGGGGAGGGTATGAGCAGTTCTTC
CASSLAVSGGGYEQFF
>TRBV7-3|TRBJ1-2|TRBD1|-
TGTGCCAGCAGCCCGGGGACAGAGAACTATGGCTACACCTTC
CASSPGTENYGYTF
>TRBV7-9|TRBJ1-2|-|-
TGTGCCAGCAGCTTTTCACAGGGATCAAACTATGGCTACACCTTC
CASSFSQGSNYGYTF
>TRBV18|TRBJ2-1|TRBD2|-
TGTGCCAGCTCACCAAGGACTAGCGGGAGCGGGTCCAATGAGCAGTTCTTC
CASSPRTSGSGSNEQFF
>TRBV25-1|TRBJ1-1|TRBD1|few
TGTGCCAGCAGTGAAAGAGGTCAGGGGGACACTGAAGCTTTCTTT
CASSERGQGDTEAFF
>TRBV15|TRBJ1-1|TRBD1|once
TGTGCCACCAGCAGAGATCTCCCGGGACAGGGAGTTGAAGCTTTCTTT
CATSRDLPGQGVEAFF
>TRBV6-5|TRBJ2-5|TRBD2|-
TGTGCCAGCAGCCTAACTAGCGTTGGAGAGACCCAGTACTTC
CASSLTSVGETQYF
>TRBV5-1|TRBJ1-4|TRBD1|-
TGCGCCAGCAGTCAGGGACAGGGGGCCATTAATGAAAAACTGTTTTTT
CASSQGQGAINEKLFF
>TRBV6-1|TRBJ2-5|-|once
TGTGCCAGCAGCCAACTGTGGGGACCACAAGAGACCCAGTACTTC
CASSQLWGPQETQYF
>TRBV29-1|TRBJ1-1|-|-
TGCAGCGTTGGACCTCGGGAAACTGAAGCTTTCTTT
CSVGPRETEAFF
>TRBV18|TRBJ2-3|TRBD2|-
TGTGCCAGCTCACCCGCCCTCGGGACTAGCGGGGGAGATTACACAGATACGCAGTATTTT
CASSPALGTSGGDYTDTQYF
>TRBV30|TRBJ1-4|-|once
TGTGCCTGGAGTCGTACCGTTTTAGGGGAAAAACTGTTTTTT
CAWSRTVLGEKLFF
>TRBV7-6|TRBJ2-7|-|few
TGTGCCAGCAGCTCCCAAACAGGGATCAACGAGCAGTACTTC
CASSSQTGINEQYF
>TRBV10-3|TRBJ2-7|-|-
TGTGCCACCCTATATGCCCCGGACAACTCCTACGAGCAGTACTTC
CATLYAPDNSYEQYF
>TRBV30|TRBJ1-5|-|-
TGTGCCTGGAGTGTAATCCGGAGCAATCAGCCCCAGCATTTT
CAWSVIRSNQPQHF
>TRBV28|TRBJ2-1|TRBD1|-
TGTGCCAGCAGTGCGCCGCCGGGACAGTACAATGAGCAGTTCTTC
CASSAPPGQYNEQFF
>TRBV7-2|TRBJ1-2|-|-
TGTGCCAGCAGCTCATCGACAAGGGACTATGGCTACACCTTC
CASSSSTRDYGYTF
>TRBV7-9|TRBJ2-4|TRBD1|-
TGTGCCAGCAGCCCAAGGGACAGGGTGAACATTCAGTACTTC
CASSPRDRVNIQYF
>TRBV7-9|TRBJ2-7|TRBD1|-
TGTGCCAGCAGCTCGTCCTTGGGGGACAGGGGAGCCGAGCAGTACTTC
CASSSSLGDRGAEQYF
>TRBV19|TRBJ1-4|TRBD1|-
TGTGCCAGTAGTGCCAACAGGGGGTCTAATGAAAAACTGTTTTTT
CASSANRGSNEKLFF
>TRBV7-8|TRBJ1-4|-|-
TGTGCCAGCAGCTCCCTATGGGGGACTAATGAAAAACTGTTTTTT
CASSSLWGTNEKLFF
>TRBV28|TRBJ2-7|-|-
TGTGCCAGCCAGACCCCGACCAACGGCCAGGGGGGATACGAGCAGTACTTC
CASQTPTNGQGGYEQYF
>TRBV5-6|TRBJ1-6|-|-
TGTGCCAGCAGCTTGGCTCCATCTTCACCCCTCCACTTT
CASSLAPSSPLHF
>TRBV7-8|TRBJ2-1|TRBD2|-
TGTGCCAGCAGCTTTTATGGACTAGCGGGAAATGAGCAGTTCTTC
CASSFYGLAGNEQFF
>TRBV9|TRBJ2-3|-|-
TGTGCCAGCAGCCTCGGATCCCTGACAGATACGCAGTATTTT
CASSLGSLTDTQYF
>TRBV6-5|TRBJ1-6|-|once
TGTGCCAGCAGTTCTACAGATTCACCCCTCCACTTT
CASSSTDSPLHF
>TRBV18|TRBJ2-5|-|-
TGTGCCAGCTCACCACTCTCTTTTGAGACCCAGTACTTC
CASSPLSFETQYF
>TRBV27|TRBJ2-7|TRBD2|-
TGTGCCAGCAGTTCGCGAACGGGACTAGCGGGAGGCTACGAGCAGTACTTC
CASSSRTGLAGGYEQYF